Shown below are 27 T cell receptor beta chains from a single sample sequenced in a study of cytomegalovirus exposure and HLA in healthy donors. In the PCR, 60 Vbeta and 13 Jbeta primers were used. Libraries were prepared by immunoSEQ multiplex PCR; TCRdb keeps only in-frame clonotypes and omits some of them. This sample yields around 200,000 clones, of which approximately 83% are seen a single time; 10% to 13% belongs to the top ten. The specimen sequenced was PBMCs. All receptors come from a woman aged 45-65 years in good health and CMV-seropositive.

V gene TRBV4-1 combines with J gene TRBJ2-5; no clear D gene. The J call may be incorrect, as the DNA end agrees better with TRBJ2-7. The CDR3 loop spans 16 amino acids. Per the germline V gene, CDR1 is MGHRA and CDR2 is YSYEKL. The CDR3 spells CASSQALSSSSYEQYF. The CDR3 bases are TGCGCCAGCAGCCAAGCACTCTCAAGTTCCTCCTACGAGCAGTACTTC.

The chain recombines TRBV10-3 with TRBJ2-3; 7 nucleotides align to TRBD2. The V gene end was trimmed by 6 bases and the J gene end by 14 bases; junction bases not matched to a gene: 11. Per the germline V gene, CDR1 is ENHRY and CDR2 is SYGVKD. The CDR3 covers 12 residues. CDR3 DNA: TGTGCCATCAGGGGACCTTTGCGGGGGTCGTATTTT. Its translation is CAIRGPLRGSYF.

V and J are TRBV9 and TRBJ1-4; D is ambiguous. CDR1 SGDLS and CDR2 YYNGEE come from the germline V gene. The germline V and J ends were trimmed by 0 bases and 11 bases, with 17 bases remaining between them. This CDR3 contains 15 residues. CDR3 loop: CASSVEGAGGGKLFF. The CDR3 nucleotides read TGTGCCAGCAGCGTAGAAGGTGCCGGAGGAGGGAAACTGTTTTTT. The full variable domain, completed using reference TRBV9 and TRBJ1-4, is DSGVTQTPKHLITATGQRVTLRCSPRSGDLSVYWYQQSLDQGLQFLIQYYNGEERAKGNILERFSAQQFPDLHSELNLSSLELGDSALYFCASSVEGAGGGKLFFGSGTQLSVL.

The rearrangement joins TRBV11-2 to TRBJ2-2, with unresolved D. This CDR3 is built from 15 residues. Germline V lookup: CDR1 SGHAT, CDR2 FQNNGV. The germline V and J ends were trimmed by 1 base and 0 bases, with 6 bases remaining between them. The CDR3 DNA follows: TGTGCCAGCAGCTTAGGCGGATCGAACACCGGGGAGCTGTTTTTT. It yields the protein CASSLGGSNTGELFF.

The rearrangement joins TRBV29-1 to TRBJ2-3, with 7 positions matching TRBD1. CDR1 is SQVTM and CDR2 is ANQGSEA in the germline V gene. J gave up 2 bases and V 2 bases, and 10 bases lay outside the gene matches. CDR3 length: 16 amino acids. CDR3 sequence (DNA): TGCAGCGTTGAAACAGGGGCAGCGAATCCCACAGATACGCAGTATTTT. Encoded protein: CSVETGAANPTDTQYF.

In this sample, this clone turned up once. The V gene is TRBV7-8, the J gene TRBJ2-7, with unresolved D. The CDR3 length is 12 residues. Trimming removed 1 base from V and 5 bases from J, with 6 bases in between. Germline V gene sequence: CDR1 SGHVS, CDR2 FQNEAQ. The CDR3 sequence is CASSLVVDEQYF. CDR3 bases: TGTGCCAGCAGCTTAGTAGTGGACGAGCAGTACTTC.

V and J are TRBV6-1 and TRBJ1-2; tentatively, D is TRBD1 (5 bases). The CDR3 is made up of 14 amino acids. Trimming left V 6 bases short and J 1 base short, with 12 bases between. The germline V gene encodes CDR1 MNHNS and CDR2 SASEGT. CDR3 in amino acids: CASRGGRNNYGYTF. The CDR3 bases are TGTGCCAGCAGGGGGGGACGCAATAACTATGGCTACACCTTC.

This clone has just a few counts. V usage is TRBV4-3 and J usage is TRBJ1-5, with 8 nucleotides matching TRBD1. Unmatched junction bases numbered 8, after V lost 0 bases and J lost 7 bases. Germline V gives CDR1 LGHNA, CDR2 YSLEER. The CDR3 covers 16 residues. The CDR3 DNA sequence: TGCGCCAGCAGCCAAGAACCAGGGGGCTCGGACCAGCCCCAGCATTTT. Protein product: CASSQEPGGSDQPQHF.

V and J are TRBV29-1 and TRBJ2-7; D perhaps matches TRBD2 (5 bases). V was shortened by 2 bases and J by 4 bases, with 12 bases between the two germline ends. The germline V gene encodes CDR1 SQVTM and CDR2 ANQGSEA. CDR3 length: 13 residues. The CDR3 sequence is CSVETGVQYEQYF. The CDR3 DNA reads TGCAGCGTTGAAACCGGGGTCCAATACGAGCAGTACTTC.

The chain uses TRBV4-3 and TRBJ2-7; D gene unclear. Germline CDR1 LGHNA, CDR2 YSLEER. The V end lost 5 bases, the J end lost 5 bases, and 13 bases lay between the germline ends. This CDR3 region has 13 residues. The CDR3 DNA sequence: TGCGCCAGCAGCTCGAGTCGGAGAAACGAGCAGTACTTC. It specifies CASSSSRRNEQYF.

The CDR3 DNA sequence: TGTGCCAGCAGTCTGGGACTAGCGGGGGGCGAGCAGTACTTC. Translation gives CASSLGLAGGEQYF. V usage is TRBV2 and J usage is TRBJ2-7; TRBD2 matches 15 bases. The CDR3 has 14 amino acids. The germline gives CDR1 SNHLY, CDR2 FYNNEI. V dropped 5 bases and J dropped 6; count of bases not matched to a gene: 2.

This chain connects TRBV5-6 to TRBJ1-1; TRBD1 is a possible D gene (5 bases). Looked up from germline, CDR1 is SGHDT and CDR2 is YYEEEE. V was shortened by 3 bases and J by 5 bases, with 14 bases between the two germline ends. The CDR3 is 14 residues long. The CDR3 loop reads CASSSKAGETEAFF. CDR3 sequence (DNA): TGTGCCAGCAGCTCGAAGGCGGGGGAGACTGAAGCTTTCTTT.

The chain uses TRBV6-6 and TRBJ2-7, with D perhaps TRBD1 (6 bases). Trimming pared 7 bases from V and 1 base from J, leaving 11 bases between. Germline V gene sequence: CDR1 MNHNY, CDR2 SVGAGI (reference sequence). There are 13 residues in the CDR3. The CDR3 loop reads CASNLGQSYEQYF. The CDR3 DNA is TGTGCCAGCAACCTAGGACAGTCCTACGAGCAGTACTTC.

V and J are TRBV7-3 and TRBJ2-2; D call uncertain. The CDR3 covers 14 residues. The V and J ends lost 5 bases and 0 bases respectively, with 7 bases between them. Germline values: CDR1 SGHTA, CDR2 FQGTGA. CDR3 in amino acids: CASSVTTNTGELFF. CDR3 coding DNA: TGTGCCAGCAGCGTTACTACGAACACCGGGGAGCTGTTTTTT.

This chain connects TRBV11-2 to TRBJ1-1; D possibly corresponds to TRBD1 (5 bases). The germline CDR1 and CDR2 sequences are SGHAT and FQNNGV. Trimming stripped 1 base from V and 10 bases from J, with 7 bases between. This CDR3 has 11 amino acids. CDR3 amino acids: CASSLGGGAFF. The DNA of the CDR3 is TGTGCCAGCAGCTTAGGGGGCGGAGCTTTCTTT.

The chain employs TRBV30 and TRBJ1-2; tentatively, D is TRBD1 (6 bases). This CDR3 spans 14 amino acids. Germline V gene sequence: CDR1 GTSNPN, CDR2 SVGIG (reference sequence). Between the trimmed V and J ends, which lost 2 bases and 4 bases, there was a span of 14 bases. This chain's CDR3 is CAWSTLGQIYGYTF. The CDR3 DNA follows: TGTGCCTGGAGTACTCTTGGACAGATCTATGGCTACACCTTC.

Written as DNA, the CDR3 is TGCGCCAGCAGCCGCCCACCGGGGACTAGCGGGGGCACAGATACGCAGTATTTT. Protein sequence: CASSRPPGTSGGTDTQYF. This chain links TRBV4-1 with TRBJ2-3; 13 nucleotides agree with TRBD2. Germline CDR1 and CDR2: MGHRA and YSYEKL. V lost 4 bases to trimming and J lost 1 base; unmatched junction nucleotides: 8. This CDR3 is built from 18 residues.

The chain links TRBV5-1 to TRBJ1-2; tentative D call: TRBD1 (6 bases). V lost 4 bases and J 5 bases, leaving 15 bases between the germline ends. CDR1 and CDR2 from the germline V gene are SGHRS and YFSETQ. This CDR3 has 14 residues. The CDR3 reads CASSRTGFGYGYTF. The CDR3 nucleotides read TGCGCCAGCAGCCGAACAGGGTTCGGATATGGCTACACCTTC.

For the CDR3, the DNA is TGCGCCAGCAGCTCCAAACATGCCATTCTAGAGACCCAGTACTTC. This gives the protein CASSSKHAILETQYF. J is TRBJ2-5 and V is TRBV5-1; D ambiguous. Germline assignment: CDR1 SGHRS and CDR2 YFSETQ. The CDR3 sequence is 15 residues long. V lost 3 bases and J lost 4, with 16 bases in between. Full variable domain (missing parts from reference TRBV5-1 and TRBJ2-5): KAGVTQTPRYLIKTRGQQVTLSCSPISGHRSVSWYQQTPGQGLQFLFEYFSETQRNKGNFPGRFSGRQFSNSRSEMNVSTLELGDSALYLCASSSKHAILETQYFGPGTRLLVL.

The V and J genes are TRBV7-3 and TRBJ1-2, with a tentative D call TRBD1 (5 bases). The CDR3 has 13 residues. The V and J ends lost 1 base and 4 bases respectively, with 7 bases between them. Germline V gene sequence: CDR1 SGHTA, CDR2 FQGTGA. CDR3 nucleotides: TGTGCCAGCAGCTTAAGCCAGGGCTATGGCTACACCTTC. Its translation is CASSLSQGYGYTF.

V and J are TRBV5-1 and TRBJ2-2, with 7 bases fitting TRBD1. V lost 2 bases and J lost 6; bases outside the gene matches: 1. Germline V gives CDR1 SGHRS, CDR2 YFSETQ. This CDR3 contains 13 residues. The CDR3 DNA follows: TGCGCCAGCAGCTTCGACAGGGCCGGGGAGCTGTTTTTT. Translating it yields CASSFDRAGELFF.

V and J are TRBV7-9 and TRBJ2-6; 7 nucleotides agree with TRBD1. The CDR3 sequence is 18 residues long. V lost 2 bases, J lost 4 bases, and 11 bases stayed unmatched. The germline V gene encodes CDR1 SEHNR and CDR2 FQNEAQ (reference sequence). CDR3: CASSLIDREGAGANVLTF. The CDR3 region has the DNA TGTGCCAGCAGCTTAATCGACAGGGAAGGGGCCGGGGCCAACGTCCTGACTTTC.

V gene TRBV29-1 combines with J gene TRBJ2-2, with a weak D call TRBD2 (6 bases). Germline V lookup: CDR1 SQVTM, CDR2 ANQGSEA. The CDR3 runs to 13 residues. V was cut by 3 bases and J by 5 bases, with 10 bases left in between. The CDR3 sequence is CSVDGTLTGELFF. The DNA for the CDR3 is TGCAGCGTTGATGGGACTCTGACCGGGGAGCTGTTTTTT.

The genes are TRBV5-5 and TRBJ1-3; 7 bases are a match to TRBD1. Germline assignment: CDR1 SGHKS and CDR2 YYEKEE (reference sequence). The CDR3 covers 17 residues. J gave up 3 bases and V 2 bases, and 11 bases lay outside the gene matches. The CDR3 protein is CASSFGGSRGFGNTIYF. CDR3 in DNA: TGTGCCAGCAGCTTTGGAGGGTCCAGGGGGTTTGGAAACACCATATATTTT.

V is TRBV11-2 and J is TRBJ2-3; TRBD1 is a possible D gene (6 bases). V dropped 7 bases and J dropped 1 base, with 12 bases sitting between them. There are 14 residues in the CDR3. CDR1 is SGHAT, CDR2 FQNNGV, per germline. CDR3 nucleotide sequence: TGTGCCAGCAACAAAGACAGGCGCACAGATACGCAGTATTTT. As protein: CASNKDRRTDTQYF.

The chain couples TRBV9 to TRBJ2-7; 7 bases are shared with TRBD1. Germline CDR1 SGDLS, CDR2 YYNGEE. With V trimmed by 0 bases and J by 5 bases, 5 bases remained unmatched. This CDR3 has 14 amino acids. The CDR3 sequence: CASSVAGGWNEQYF. The CDR3 DNA reads TGTGCCAGCAGCGTAGCAGGGGGATGGAACGAGCAGTACTTC. The entire variable domain, with the rest obtained from reference TRBV9 and TRBJ2-7, is as follows: DSGVTQTPKHLITATGQRVTLRCSPRSGDLSVYWYQQSLDQGLQFLIQYYNGEERAKGNILERFSAQQFPDLHSELNLSSLELGDSALYFCASSVAGGWNEQYFGPGTRLTVT.

This chain connects TRBV5-1 to TRBJ1-1; D ambiguous. Germline V gene lookup returns CDR1 SGHRS and CDR2 YFSETQ. CDR3 size: 14 residues. V dropped 4 bases and J dropped 5 bases, with 15 bases sitting between them. The CDR3 DNA is TGCGCCAGCAGCGCAAACGGGGTTGGAACTGAAGCTTTCTTT. Amino acids: CASSANGVGTEAFF.